This entry lists 10 T cell receptor beta chains sequenced from one sample in a study of shared clonotypes between healthy human individuals. Sequencing was performed with immunoSEQ multiplex PCR; in TCRdb, only in-frame clones are kept and a portion is missing. The table includes about 640,000 clones, less than 80% detected once. Sequenced material: memory CD4+ T cells sorted from blood. Subset meaning: CD45RA-negative fraction. These receptors all come from a woman aged 30 to 39 in good health.

The chain carries TRBV5-1 and TRBJ2-1; 7 bases agree with TRBD2. CDR3 length equals 16 residues. Germline loops: CDR1 SGHRS, CDR2 YFSETQ. Germline trimming cut 4 bases from V and 7 bases from J; bases unmatched to any gene: 14. The CDR3 loop is CASSPIGGGPLNEQFF. The CDR3 region has the DNA TGCGCCAGCAGCCCCATTGGGGGAGGGCCGTTAAATGAGCAGTTCTTC.

The rearrangement joins TRBV19 to TRBJ2-5; possibly TRBD1 for D (8 bases). Germline V CDR1 and CDR2: LNHDA, SQIVND (reference sequence). Deletions cut 6 bases from V and 5 bases from J, with 19 bases between. The CDR3 contains 15 residues. For the CDR3, the DNA is TGTGCCAGTAGGGGAGGGAGGACAGGGCTCGAGACCCAGTACTTC. It encodes CASRGGRTGLETQYF.

The chain is built from TRBV7-9 and TRBJ2-1, with 8 bases matching TRBD2. The V gene end was trimmed by 7 bases and the J gene end by 4 bases; junction bases not matched to a gene: 6. Germline loops: CDR1 SEHNR, CDR2 FQNEAQ (reference sequence). This CDR3 is built from 14 residues. CDR3 residues: CASTLSGGYNEQFF. The CDR3 DNA sequence: TGTGCCAGCACCCTAAGCGGGGGTTACAATGAGCAGTTCTTC.

The chain combines TRBV5-1 with TRBJ2-7; 8 positions match TRBD1. Unmatched junction bases numbered 7, after V lost 0 bases and J lost 2 bases. CDR1 and CDR2 from the germline V gene are SGHRS and YFSETQ. The CDR3 loop spans 16 amino acids. The CDR3, as DNA: TGCGCCAGCAGCTTGGGTTTTACAGGGGGTCCCTACGAGCAGTACTTC. Translating gives CASSLGFTGGPYEQYF.

The count of this clone is one. The chain has TRBV2 and TRBJ1-2; no firm D call. Germline V gene sequence: CDR1 SNHLY, CDR2 FYNNEI. The V and J ends lost 7 bases and 6 bases respectively, with 9 bases between them. The CDR3 loop spans 11 amino acids. The CDR3 here is CASKPTDGYTF. CDR3 nucleotide sequence: TGTGCCAGCAAACCGACCGATGGCTACACCTTC.

J is TRBJ2-4 and V is TRBV27, with 9 bases matching TRBD2. This CDR3 spans 16 amino acids. Germline loops: CDR1 MNHEY, CDR2 SMNVEV (reference sequence). The V and J ends lost 3 bases and 5 bases, in that order; junction bases with no gene match: 8. The DNA of the CDR3 is TGTGCCAGCAGTTTTTGGGGCGGGAGGGCCCAAAACATTCAGTACTTC. This translates into CASSFWGGRAQNIQYF.

This clone came up many times. The V and J genes are TRBV4-1 and TRBJ2-7, with a tentative D call TRBD2 (5 bases). Germline CDR1 is MGHRA and CDR2 is YSYEKL. Deletions cut 1 base from V and 3 bases from J, with 16 bases between. There are 16 residues in the CDR3. CDR3 bases: TGCGCCAGCAGCCAAGTGGAGGTTGTAGACCTCTACGAGCAGTACTTC. Protein: CASSQVEVVDLYEQYF.

This rearrangement joins TRBV5-1 to TRBJ2-2; D is ambiguous. The V gene's germline CDR1 is SGHRS and CDR2 YFSETQ. Trimming took off 5 bases at V and 3 bases at J, with 14 bases between the two ends. The CDR3 runs 15 residues. CDR3 loop: CASSRSPDYTGELFF. The CDR3 DNA is TGCGCCAGCAGTCGGTCCCCGGATTACACCGGGGAGCTGTTTTTT. The whole variable domain, filled in from reference TRBV5-1 and TRBJ2-2, reads KAGVTQTPRYLIKTRGQQVTLSCSPISGHRSVSWYQQTPGQGLQFLFEYFSETQRNKGNFPGRFSGRQFSNSRSEMNVSTLELGDSALYLCASSRSPDYTGELFFGEGSRLTVL.

Here the CDR3 reads CASSPRTGTGRGEQYF. In DNA form, the CDR3 reads TGTGCCAGCAGCCCGCGAACCGGGACAGGGAGAGGCGAGCAGTACTTC. The chain has TRBV7-6 and TRBJ2-7, with TRBD1 identical over 9 bases. The CDR3 is 16 residues long. V was clipped by 5 bases and J by 6 bases; unmatched bases: 14. Germline-derived CDR1 and CDR2 are SGHVS and FNYEAQ.

J is TRBJ2-2 and V is TRBV10-2, with a possible D match to TRBD1 (5 bases). Germline V CDR1 and CDR2: WSHSY, SAAADI. This CDR3 is 15 amino acids long. The germline V and J ends were trimmed by 10 bases and 6 bases, with 21 bases remaining between them. For the CDR3, the DNA is TGCGCCATAAATTCAGGGATAGTGGGTGCCGGGGAGCTGTTTTTT. Its protein is CAINSGIVGAGELFF.